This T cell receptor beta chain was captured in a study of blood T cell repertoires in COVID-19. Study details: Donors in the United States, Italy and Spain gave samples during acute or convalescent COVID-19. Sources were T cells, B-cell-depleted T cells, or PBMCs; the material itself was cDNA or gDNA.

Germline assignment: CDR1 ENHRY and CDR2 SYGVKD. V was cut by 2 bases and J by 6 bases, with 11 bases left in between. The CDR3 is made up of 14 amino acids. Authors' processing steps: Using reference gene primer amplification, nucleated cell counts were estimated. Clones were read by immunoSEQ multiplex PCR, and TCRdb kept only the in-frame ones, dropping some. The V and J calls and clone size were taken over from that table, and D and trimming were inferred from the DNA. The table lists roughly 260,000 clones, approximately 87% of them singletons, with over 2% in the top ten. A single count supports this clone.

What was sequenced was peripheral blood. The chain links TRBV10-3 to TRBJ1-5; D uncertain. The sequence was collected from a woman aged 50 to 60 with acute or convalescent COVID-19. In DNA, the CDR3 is TGTGCCATCAGTGAGGAAGCCTCGAGTCAGCCCCAGCATTTT. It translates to CAISEEASSQPQHF.